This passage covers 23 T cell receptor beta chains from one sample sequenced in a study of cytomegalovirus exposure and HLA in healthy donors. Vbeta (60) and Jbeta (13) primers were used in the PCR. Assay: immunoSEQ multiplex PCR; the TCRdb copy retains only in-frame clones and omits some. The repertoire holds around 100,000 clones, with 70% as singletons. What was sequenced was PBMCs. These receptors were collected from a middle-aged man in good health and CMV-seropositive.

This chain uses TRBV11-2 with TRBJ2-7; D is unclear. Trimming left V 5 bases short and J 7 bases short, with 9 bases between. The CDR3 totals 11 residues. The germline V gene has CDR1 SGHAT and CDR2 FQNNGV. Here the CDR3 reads CASSMRKEQYF. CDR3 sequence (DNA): TGTGCCAGCAGCATGAGGAAAGAGCAGTACTTC.

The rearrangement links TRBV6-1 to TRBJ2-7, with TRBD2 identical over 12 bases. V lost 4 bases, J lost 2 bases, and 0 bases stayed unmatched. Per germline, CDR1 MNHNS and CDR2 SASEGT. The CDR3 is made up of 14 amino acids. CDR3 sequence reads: CASSGLAGAYEQYV. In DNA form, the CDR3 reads TGTGCCAGCAGTGGACTAGCGGGAGCCTACGAGCAGTACGTC.

CDR3 coding DNA: TGTGCCAGCAGGCGGACCGGGGGGCATGGCTACACCTTC. Residues: CASRRTGGHGYTF. V usage is TRBV28 and J usage is TRBJ1-2; D may be TRBD1 (6 bases). The CDR3 spans 13 residues. Germline V gene sequence: CDR1 MDHEN, CDR2 SYDVKM. Between the trimmed V and J ends, which lost 6 bases and 6 bases, there was a span of 14 bases.

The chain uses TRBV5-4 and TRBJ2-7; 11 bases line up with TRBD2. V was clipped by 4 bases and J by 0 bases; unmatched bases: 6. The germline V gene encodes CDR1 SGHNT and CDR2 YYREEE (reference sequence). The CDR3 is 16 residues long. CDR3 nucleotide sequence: TGTGCCAGCAGCATCGGGACTAGCGGCAGCTCCTACGAGCAGTACTTC. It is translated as CASSIGTSGSSYEQYF.

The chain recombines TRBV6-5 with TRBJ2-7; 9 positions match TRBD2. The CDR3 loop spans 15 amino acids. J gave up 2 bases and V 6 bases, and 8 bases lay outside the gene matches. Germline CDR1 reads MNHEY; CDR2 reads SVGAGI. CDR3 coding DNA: TGTGCCAGCAGCCAAGGGACTAGCCCGCCCTACGAGCAGTACGTC. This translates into CASSQGTSPPYEQYV.

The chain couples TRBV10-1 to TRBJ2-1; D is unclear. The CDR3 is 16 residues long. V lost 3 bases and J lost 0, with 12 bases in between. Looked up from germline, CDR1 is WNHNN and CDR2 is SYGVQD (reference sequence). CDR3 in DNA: TGCGCCAGCAGTGAAGAAGGAGTCAGCTCCTACAATGAGCAGTTCTTC. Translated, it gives CASSEEGVSSYNEQFF.

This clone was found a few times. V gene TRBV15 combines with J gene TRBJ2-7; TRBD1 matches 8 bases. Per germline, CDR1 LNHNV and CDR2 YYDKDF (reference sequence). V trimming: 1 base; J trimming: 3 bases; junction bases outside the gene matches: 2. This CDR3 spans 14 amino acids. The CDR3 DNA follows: TGTGCCACCAGCAGAGGACAGGGGAGCTACGAGCAGTACTTC. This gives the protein CATSRGQGSYEQYF.

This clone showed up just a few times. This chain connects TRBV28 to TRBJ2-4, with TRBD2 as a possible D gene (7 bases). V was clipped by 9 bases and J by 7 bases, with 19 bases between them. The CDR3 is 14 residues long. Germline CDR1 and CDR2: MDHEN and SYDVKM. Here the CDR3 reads CASCWGGRGNIQYF. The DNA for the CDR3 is TGTGCCAGTTGCTGGGGGGGAAGGGGGAACATTCAGTACTTC.

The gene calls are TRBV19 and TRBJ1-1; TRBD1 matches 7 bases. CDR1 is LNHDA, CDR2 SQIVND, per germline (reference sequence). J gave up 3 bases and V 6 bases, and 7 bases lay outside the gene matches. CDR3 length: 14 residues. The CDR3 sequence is CASSPGQSDTEAFF. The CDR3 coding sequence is TGTGCCAGTAGCCCGGGACAGTCCGACACTGAAGCTTTCTTT.

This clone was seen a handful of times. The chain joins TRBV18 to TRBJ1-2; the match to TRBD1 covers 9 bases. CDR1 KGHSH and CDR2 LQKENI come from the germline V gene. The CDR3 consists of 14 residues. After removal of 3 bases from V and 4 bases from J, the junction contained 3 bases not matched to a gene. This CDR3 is CASSPDRGVYGYTF. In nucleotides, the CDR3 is TGTGCCAGCTCACCGGACAGGGGCGTCTATGGCTACACCTTC.

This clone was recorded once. This CDR3 reads CASTRTGVYEQYF. The CDR3, as DNA: TGTGCCAGCACTCGGACAGGAGTCTACGAGCAGTACTTC. V and J are TRBV6-5 and TRBJ2-7; 7 bases fit TRBD1. Germline V gene lookup returns CDR1 MNHEY and CDR2 SVGAGI. This CDR3 has 13 residues. V gave up 7 bases and J gave up 3 bases; unmatched junction bases: 6.

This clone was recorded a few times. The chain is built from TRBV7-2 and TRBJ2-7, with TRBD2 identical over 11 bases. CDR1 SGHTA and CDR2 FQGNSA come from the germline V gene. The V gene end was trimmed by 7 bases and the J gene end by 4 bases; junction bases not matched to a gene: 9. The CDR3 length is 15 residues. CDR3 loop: CASNEGASGRYEQYF. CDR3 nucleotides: TGTGCCAGCAATGAGGGGGCTAGCGGGAGGTACGAGCAGTACTTC.

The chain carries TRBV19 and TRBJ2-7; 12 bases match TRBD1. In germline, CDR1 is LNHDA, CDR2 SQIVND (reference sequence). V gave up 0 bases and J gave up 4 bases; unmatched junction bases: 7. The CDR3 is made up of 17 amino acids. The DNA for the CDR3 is TGTGCCAGTAGTATAGATCCGGGACAGGGGGCCGGATACGAGCAGTACTTC. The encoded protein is CASSIDPGQGAGYEQYF.

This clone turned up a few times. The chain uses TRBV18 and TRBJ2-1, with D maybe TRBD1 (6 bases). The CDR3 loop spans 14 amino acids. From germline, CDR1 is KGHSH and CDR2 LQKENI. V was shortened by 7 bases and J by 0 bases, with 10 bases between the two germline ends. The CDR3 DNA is TGTGCCAGCTTCGAGACAGGCTCCTACAATGAGCAGTTCTTC. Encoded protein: CASFETGSYNEQFF.

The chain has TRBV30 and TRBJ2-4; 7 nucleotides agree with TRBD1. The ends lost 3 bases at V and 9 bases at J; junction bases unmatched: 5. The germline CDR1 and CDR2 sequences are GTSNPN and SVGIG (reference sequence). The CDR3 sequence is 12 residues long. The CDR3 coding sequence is TGTGCCTGGAGCCCGACAGGGACCATTCAGTACTTC. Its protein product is CAWSPTGTIQYF.

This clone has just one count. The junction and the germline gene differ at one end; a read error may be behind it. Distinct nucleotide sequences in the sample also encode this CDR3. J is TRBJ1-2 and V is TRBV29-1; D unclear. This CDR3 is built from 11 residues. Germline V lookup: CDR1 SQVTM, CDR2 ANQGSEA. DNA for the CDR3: TGCAGCGCTGAAGGCGGGTCCGACTACACCTTC. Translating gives CSAEGGSDYTF.

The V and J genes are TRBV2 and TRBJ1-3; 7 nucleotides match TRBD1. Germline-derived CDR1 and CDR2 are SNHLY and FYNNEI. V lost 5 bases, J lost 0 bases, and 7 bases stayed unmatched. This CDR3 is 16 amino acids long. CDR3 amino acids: CASSQGQPFSGNTIYF. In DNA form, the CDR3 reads TGTGCCAGCAGTCAGGGACAGCCCTTCTCTGGAAACACCATATATTTT.

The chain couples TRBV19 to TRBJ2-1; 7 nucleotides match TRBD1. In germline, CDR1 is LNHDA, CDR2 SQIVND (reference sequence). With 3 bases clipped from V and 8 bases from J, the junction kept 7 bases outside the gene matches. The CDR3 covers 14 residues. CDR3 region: CASSILQGVDEQFF. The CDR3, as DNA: TGTGCCAGTAGTATTCTCCAGGGGGTGGATGAGCAGTTCTTC.

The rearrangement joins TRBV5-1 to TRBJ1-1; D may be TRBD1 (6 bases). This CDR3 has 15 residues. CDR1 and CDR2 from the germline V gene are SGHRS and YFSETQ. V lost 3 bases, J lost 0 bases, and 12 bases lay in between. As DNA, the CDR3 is TGCGCCAGCAGCTCGGGGACATCCTTGAACACTGAAGCTTTCTTT. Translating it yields CASSSGTSLNTEAFF.

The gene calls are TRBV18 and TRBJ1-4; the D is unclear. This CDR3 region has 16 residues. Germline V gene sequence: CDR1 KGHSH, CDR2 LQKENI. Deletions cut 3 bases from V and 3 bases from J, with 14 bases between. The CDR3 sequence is CASSPNRGGSNEKLFF. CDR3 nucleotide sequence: TGTGCCAGCTCACCCAACCGCGGAGGGTCTAATGAAAAACTGTTTTTT.

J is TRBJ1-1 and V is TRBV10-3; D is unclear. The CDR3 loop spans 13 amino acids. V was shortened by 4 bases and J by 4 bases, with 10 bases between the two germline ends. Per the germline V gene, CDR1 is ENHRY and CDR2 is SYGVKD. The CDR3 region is CAISGTGSTEAFF. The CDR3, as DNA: TGTGCCATCAGTGGAACGGGGAGCACTGAAGCTTTCTTT.

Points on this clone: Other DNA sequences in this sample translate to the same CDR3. CDR3 in amino acids: CASSELAGGFYEQYV. In DNA, the CDR3 is TGTGCCAGCAGTGAACTAGCGGGAGGGTTCTACGAGCAGTACGTC. This chain joins TRBV6-1 and TRBJ2-7; 12 nucleotides line up with TRBD2. Germline lookup yields CDR1 MNHNS and CDR2 SASEGT. The V segment lost 2 bases and the J segment 3 bases; nucleotides outside the gene matches: 2. This CDR3 spans 15 amino acids.

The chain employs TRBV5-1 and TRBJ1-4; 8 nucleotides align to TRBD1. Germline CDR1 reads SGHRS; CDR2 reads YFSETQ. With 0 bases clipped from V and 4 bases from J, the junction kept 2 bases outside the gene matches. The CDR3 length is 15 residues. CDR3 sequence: CASSLGTGYNEKLFF. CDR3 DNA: TGCGCCAGCAGCTTGGGGACAGGGTATAATGAAAAACTGTTTTTT.